The 18 T cell receptor beta chains presented below share a single source sample, sequenced in a study of CD8 T cells in Susac syndrome. Random hexamers were used to reverse transcribe roughly 0.45 to 1 ug of RNA. One entry per CDR3 protein, called by TCRdb with MiXCR from the immunoSEQ multiplex PCR reads. The sample carries 150,000 to 200,000 distinct CDR3 sequences, more than 90% recorded once. The specimen sequenced was CD4+ T cells from PBMCs. These receptors were taken from a human donor with multiple sclerosis.

V usage is TRBV24-1 and J usage is TRBJ2-1; D unclear. V lost 4 bases, J lost 4 bases, and 10 bases lay in between. Germline assignment: CDR1 KGHDR and CDR2 SFDVKD. The CDR3 covers 14 residues. The CDR3 DNA reads as TGTGCCACCAGTGACCGCAGATTTTACAATGAGCAGTTCTTC. Translated: CATSDRRFYNEQFF.

This clonotype was seen just once. This CDR3 reads CASSRGQTGTDTQYF. The CDR3 DNA follows: TGTGCCAGCAGCCGTGGACAGACCGGCACAGATACGCAGTATTTT. J is TRBJ2-3 and V is TRBV3-1, with a weak D call TRBD1 (6 bases). Germline-derived CDR1 and CDR2 are LGHDT and YNNKEL (reference sequence). Trimming took off 4 bases at V and 1 base at J, with 12 bases between the two ends. This CDR3 spans 15 amino acids.

This chain uses TRBV2 with TRBJ1-4, with TRBD1 as a possible D gene (5 bases). Germline V gene sequence: CDR1 SNHLY, CDR2 FYNNEI. CDR3 size: 11 residues. With 6 bases removed from V and 14 bases from J, the gap between germline ends came to 13 bases. The DNA of the CDR3 is TGTGCCAGCAGCGCAGGGCCTGTGCTGTTTTTT. Protein sequence: CASSAGPVLFF.

This clonotype has only one observation. The chain combines TRBV27 with TRBJ1-4; D might be TRBD1 (6 bases). V was shortened by 3 bases and J by 11 bases, with 13 bases between the two germline ends. CDR1 and CDR2 from the germline V gene are MNHEY and SMNVEV (reference sequence). This CDR3 contains 13 residues. The CDR3 DNA reads TGTGCCAGCAGTTTGGAGGGGAGGGGGAAACTGTTTTTT. As protein: CASSLEGRGKLFF.

The chain has TRBV12-3 or TRBV12-4 and TRBJ2-2, with 7 bases aligning to TRBD1. This CDR3 comprises 16 residues. After removal of 1 base from V and 0 bases from J, the junction contained 2 bases not matched to a gene. CDR3 sequence: CASSLVQGANTGELFF. For the CDR3, the DNA is TGTGCCAGCAGTTTAGTTCAGGGGGCGAACACCGGGGAGCTGTTTTTT.

The J gene is TRBJ2-1, the V gene TRBV20-1, with 11 bases identical to TRBD2. The CDR3 has 15 residues. V shed 3 bases and J 6 bases; nucleotides not matched to a gene: 7. The germline gives CDR1 DFQATT, CDR2 SNEGSKA (reference sequence). In DNA, the CDR3 is TGCAGTGCTAGTAAAATAGCGGGGGGGCTCAATGAGCAGTTCTTC. The encoded protein is CSASKIAGGLNEQFF.

V is TRBV20-1 and J is TRBJ2-3; 9 nucleotides align to TRBD2. There are 15 residues in the CDR3. CDR1 and CDR2 from the germline V gene are DFQATT and SNEGSKA (reference sequence). After removal of 5 bases from V and 3 bases from J, the junction contained 9 bases not matched to a gene. The CDR3 here is CSAHPTSGTTDTQYF. The DNA of the CDR3 is TGCAGTGCTCACCCGACTAGCGGAACGACAGATACGCAGTATTTT.

The sample holds one count of this clonotype. The rearrangement joins TRBV20-1 to TRBJ1-2; no firm D call. The germline V gene has CDR1 DFQATT and CDR2 SNEGSKA (reference sequence). The CDR3 has 14 residues. The ends were cut back, 0 bases at V and 3 bases at J, with 11 bases in the middle. CDR3 bases: TGCAGTGCTAGAGATTTTCGGGGTGACTATGGCTACACCTTC. Its protein product is CSARDFRGDYGYTF.

This chain uses TRBV5-1 with TRBJ2-3; D not certain. Germline V gene data show CDR1 as SGHRS and CDR2 as YFSETQ. The CDR3 is 15 amino acids. V dropped 4 bases and J dropped 2 bases, with 14 bases sitting between them. This chain's CDR3 is CASSSLDPNTDTQYF. CDR3 in DNA: TGCGCCAGCAGCAGTCTAGATCCGAACACAGATACGCAGTATTTT.

A single count supports this clonotype. An end of the junction does not agree with germline; a read error may underlie this. The chain carries TRBV2 and TRBJ1-6, with a possible D match to TRBD1 (5 bases). Germline values: CDR1 SNHLY, CDR2 FYNNEI. The CDR3 spans 14 residues. CDR3 DNA: TGTGCCAGCACCAAGGACACCTATAATCCACCCCTCCACTTT. Protein product: CASTKDTYNPPLHF. Full variable domain (rest looked up from reference TRBV2 and TRBJ1-6): EPEVTQTPSHQVTQMGQEVILRCVPISNHLYFYWYRQILGQKVEFLVSFYNNEISEKSEIFDDQFSVERPDGSNFTLKIRSTKLEDSAMYFCASTKDTYNPPLHFGNGTRLTVT.

The chain carries TRBV5-1 and TRBJ1-1; weak D call: TRBD1 (5 bases). Germline CDR1 reads SGHRS; CDR2 reads YFSETQ. V lost 2 bases and J 1 base, leaving 12 bases between the germline ends. The CDR3 sequence is 15 residues long. In DNA form, the CDR3 reads TGCGCCAGCAGCTTTTTACAGGACTCGAACACTGAAGCTTTCTTT. Protein product: CASSFLQDSNTEAFF. Variable domain in full (rest from reference TRBV5-1 and TRBJ1-1): KAGVTQTPRYLIKTRGQQVTLSCSPISGHRSVSWYQQTPGQGLQFLFEYFSETQRNKGNFPGRFSGRQFSNSRSEMNVSTLELGDSALYLCASSFLQDSNTEAFFGQGTRLTVV.

This clonotype was detected once. V usage is TRBV5-1 and J usage is TRBJ2-7; TRBD2 agrees at 9 bases. CDR1 SGHRS and CDR2 YFSETQ come from the germline V gene. The CDR3 totals 16 residues. The V gene end was trimmed by 0 bases and the J gene end by 7 bases; junction bases not matched to a gene: 11. The CDR3: CASSLGLAGTLNEQYF. CDR3 DNA: TGCGCCAGCAGCTTGGGTCTAGCGGGAACTTTGAATGAGCAGTACTTC.

The chain links TRBV5-1 to TRBJ1-6, with a tentative D call TRBD1 (5 bases). The CDR3 covers 16 residues. Germline CDR1 reads SGHRS; CDR2 reads YFSETQ. V was pared by 4 bases and J by 10 bases, with 21 bases between. For the CDR3, the DNA is TGCGCCAGCAGCCCGGGGCCTGGGCAGAGTGGGTCACCCCTCCACTTT. This encodes CASSPGPGQSGSPLHF.

V usage is TRBV3-1 and J usage is TRBJ2-2, with D unresolved. V was pared by 0 bases and J by 2 bases, with 7 bases between. Germline-derived CDR1 and CDR2 are LGHDT and YNNKEL (reference sequence). The CDR3 spans 15 residues. The chain's CDR3 is CASSQDPTNTGELFF. The CDR3, as DNA: TGTGCCAGCAGCCAAGATCCCACCAACACCGGGGAGCTGTTTTTT. Full variable domain (rest looked up from reference TRBV3-1 and TRBJ2-2): DTAVSQTPKYLVTQMGNDKSIKCEQNLGHDTMYWYKQDSKKFLKIMFSYNNKELIINETVPNRFSPKSPDKAHLNLHINSLELGDSAVYFCASSQDPTNTGELFFGEGSRLTVL.

The chain joins TRBV28 to TRBJ2-7; TRBD2 aligns across 11 bases. Per germline, CDR1 MDHEN and CDR2 SYDVKM. J gave up 4 bases and V 5 bases, and 7 bases lay outside the gene matches. The CDR3 totals 15 residues. The CDR3 sequence: CASSPPGLAVYEQYF. CDR3 DNA sequence: TGTGCCAGCAGTCCCCCGGGACTAGCGGTTTACGAGCAGTACTTC.

The chain links TRBV6-5 to TRBJ2-3, with a possible D match to TRBD2 (6 bases). From germline, CDR1 is MNHEY and CDR2 SVGAGI. The CDR3 has 15 residues. The V gene lost 0 bases and the J gene lost 5 bases, with 12 bases spanning the gap. The CDR3 loop reads CASSYSRAEGDTQYF. CDR3 nucleotide sequence: TGTGCCAGCAGTTACTCGAGGGCGGAGGGAGATACGCAGTATTTT.

The rearrangement joins TRBV18 to TRBJ1-2, with TRBD1 matching over 7 bases. V shed 3 bases and J 7 bases; nucleotides not matched to a gene: 5. There are 13 residues in the CDR3. Germline CDR1 and CDR2: KGHSH and LQKENI. CDR3 region: CASSPQGVRGYTF. The CDR3 DNA reads TGTGCCAGCTCACCCCAGGGGGTCCGTGGCTACACCTTC.

The V and J genes are TRBV11-2 and TRBJ2-5; 11 bases fit TRBD2. Per germline, CDR1 SGHAT and CDR2 FQNNGV. V lost 2 bases, J lost 5 bases, and 10 bases stayed unmatched. This CDR3 has 17 residues. The CDR3 loop reads CASSLLFSGGAWETQYF. The CDR3 region has the DNA TGTGCCAGCAGCTTATTATTTAGCGGGGGGGCCTGGGAGACCCAGTACTTC. Looking up the rest from reference TRBV11-2 and TRBJ2-5 gives the full variable domain: EAGVAQSPRYKIIEKRQSVAFWCNPISGHATLYWYQQILGQGPKLLIQFQNNGVVDDSQLPKDRFSAERLKGVDSTLKIQPAKLEDSAVYLCASSLLFSGGAWETQYFGPGTRLLVL.